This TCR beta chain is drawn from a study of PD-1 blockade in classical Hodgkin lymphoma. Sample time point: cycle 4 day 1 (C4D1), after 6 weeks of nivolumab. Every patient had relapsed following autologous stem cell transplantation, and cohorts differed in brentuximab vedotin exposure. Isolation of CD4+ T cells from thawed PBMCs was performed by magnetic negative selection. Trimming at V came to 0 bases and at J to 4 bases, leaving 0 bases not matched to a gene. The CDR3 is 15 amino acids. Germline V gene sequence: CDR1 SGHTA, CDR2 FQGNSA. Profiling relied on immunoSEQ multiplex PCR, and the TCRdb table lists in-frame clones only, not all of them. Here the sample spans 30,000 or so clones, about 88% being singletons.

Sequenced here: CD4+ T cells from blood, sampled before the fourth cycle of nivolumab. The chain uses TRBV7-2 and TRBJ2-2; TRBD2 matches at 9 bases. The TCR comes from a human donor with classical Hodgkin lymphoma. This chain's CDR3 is CASSLARGGTGELFF. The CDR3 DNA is TGTGCCAGCAGCTTAGCGCGGGGGGGCACCGGGGAGCTGTTTTTT.